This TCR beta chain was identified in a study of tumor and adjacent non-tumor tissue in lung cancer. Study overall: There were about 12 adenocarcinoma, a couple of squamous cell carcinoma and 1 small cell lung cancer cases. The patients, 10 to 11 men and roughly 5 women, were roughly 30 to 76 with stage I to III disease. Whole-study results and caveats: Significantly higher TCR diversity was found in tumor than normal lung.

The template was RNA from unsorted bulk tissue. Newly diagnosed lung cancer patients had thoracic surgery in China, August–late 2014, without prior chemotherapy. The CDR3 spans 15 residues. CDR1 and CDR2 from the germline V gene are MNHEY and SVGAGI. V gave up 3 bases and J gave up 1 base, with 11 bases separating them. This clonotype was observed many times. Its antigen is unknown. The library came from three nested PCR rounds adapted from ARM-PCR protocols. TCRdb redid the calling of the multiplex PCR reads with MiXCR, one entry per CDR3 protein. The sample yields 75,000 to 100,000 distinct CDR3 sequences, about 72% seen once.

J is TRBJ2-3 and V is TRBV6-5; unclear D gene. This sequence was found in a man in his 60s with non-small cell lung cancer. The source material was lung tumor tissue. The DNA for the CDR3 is TGTGCCAGCAGTTATCGTTTCGCAGGCACAGATACGCAGTATTTT. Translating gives CASSYRFAGTDTQYF.